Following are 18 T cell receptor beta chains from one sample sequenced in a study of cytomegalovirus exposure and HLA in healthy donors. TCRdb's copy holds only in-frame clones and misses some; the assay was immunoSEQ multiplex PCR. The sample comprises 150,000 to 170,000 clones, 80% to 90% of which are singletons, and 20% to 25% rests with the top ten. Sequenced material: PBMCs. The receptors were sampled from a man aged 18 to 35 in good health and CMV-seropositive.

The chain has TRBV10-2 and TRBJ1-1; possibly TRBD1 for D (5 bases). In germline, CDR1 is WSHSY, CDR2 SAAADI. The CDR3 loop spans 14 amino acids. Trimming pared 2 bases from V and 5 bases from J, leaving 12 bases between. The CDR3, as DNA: TGCGCCAGCAGTGAGGCAGGGTTGGGAACTGAAGCTTTCTTT. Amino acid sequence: CASSEAGLGTEAFF.

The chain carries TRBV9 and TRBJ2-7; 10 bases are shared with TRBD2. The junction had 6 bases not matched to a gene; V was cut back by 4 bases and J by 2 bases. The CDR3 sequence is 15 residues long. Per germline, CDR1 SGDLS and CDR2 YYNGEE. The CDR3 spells CASSPAGGNAYEQYF. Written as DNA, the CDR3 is TGTGCCAGCAGCCCAGCGGGAGGGAATGCCTACGAGCAGTACTTC.

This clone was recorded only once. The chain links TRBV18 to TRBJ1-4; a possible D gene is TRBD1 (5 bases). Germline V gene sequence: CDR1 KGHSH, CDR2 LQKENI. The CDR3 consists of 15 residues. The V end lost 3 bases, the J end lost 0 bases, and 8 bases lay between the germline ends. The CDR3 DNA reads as TGTGCCAGCTCACCGACAGTCACAACTAATGAAAAACTGTTTTTT. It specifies CASSPTVTTNEKLFF.

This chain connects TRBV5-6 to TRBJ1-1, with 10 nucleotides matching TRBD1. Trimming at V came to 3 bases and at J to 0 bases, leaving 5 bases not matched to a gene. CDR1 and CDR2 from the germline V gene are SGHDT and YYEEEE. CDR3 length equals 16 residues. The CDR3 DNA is TGTGCCAGCAGCTGGGACAGGGGTCCTATGAACACTGAAGCTTTCTTT. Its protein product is CASSWDRGPMNTEAFF.

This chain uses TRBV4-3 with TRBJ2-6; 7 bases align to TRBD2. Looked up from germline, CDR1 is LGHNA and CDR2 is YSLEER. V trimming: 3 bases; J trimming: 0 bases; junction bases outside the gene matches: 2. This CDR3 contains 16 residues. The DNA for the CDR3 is TGCGCCAGCAGCCATCGGGGGGACTCTGGGGCCAACGTCCTGACTTTC. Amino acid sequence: CASSHRGDSGANVLTF.

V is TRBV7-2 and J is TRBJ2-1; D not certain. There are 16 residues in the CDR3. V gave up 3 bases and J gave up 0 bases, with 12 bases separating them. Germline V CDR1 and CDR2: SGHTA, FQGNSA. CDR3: CASSLTRTRSYNEQFF. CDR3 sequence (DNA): TGTGCCAGCAGCTTGACTCGAACTCGCTCCTACAATGAGCAGTTCTTC.

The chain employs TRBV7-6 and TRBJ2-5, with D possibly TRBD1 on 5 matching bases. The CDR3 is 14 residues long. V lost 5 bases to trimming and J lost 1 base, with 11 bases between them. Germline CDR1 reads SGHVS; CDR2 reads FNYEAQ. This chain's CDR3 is CASSPTGIQETQYF. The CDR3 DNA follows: TGTGCCAGCAGCCCCACAGGTATCCAAGAGACCCAGTACTTC.

The CDR3 loop is CASSYSTNTEAFF. Written as DNA, the CDR3 is TGTGCCAGCAGTTATTCGACAAACACTGAAGCTTTCTTT. The chain recombines TRBV6-5 with TRBJ1-1, with D unclear. The CDR3 consists of 13 residues. Between the trimmed V and J ends, which lost 3 bases and 2 bases, there was a span of 7 bases. Germline CDR1 MNHEY, CDR2 SVGAGI.

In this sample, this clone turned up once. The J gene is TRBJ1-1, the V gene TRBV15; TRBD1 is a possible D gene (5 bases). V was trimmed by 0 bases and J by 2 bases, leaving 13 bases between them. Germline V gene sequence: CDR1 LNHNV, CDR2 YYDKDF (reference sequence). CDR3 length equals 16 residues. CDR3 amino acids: CATSRDPRRANTEAFF. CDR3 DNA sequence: TGTGCCACCAGCAGAGATCCGCGCAGGGCCAACACTGAAGCTTTCTTT.

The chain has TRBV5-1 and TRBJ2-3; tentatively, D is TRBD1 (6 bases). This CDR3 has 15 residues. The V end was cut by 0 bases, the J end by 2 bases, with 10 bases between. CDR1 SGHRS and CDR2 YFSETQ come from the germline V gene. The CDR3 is CASSLAGEPTDTQYF. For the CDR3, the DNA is TGCGCCAGCAGCTTGGCAGGGGAGCCCACAGATACGCAGTATTTT.

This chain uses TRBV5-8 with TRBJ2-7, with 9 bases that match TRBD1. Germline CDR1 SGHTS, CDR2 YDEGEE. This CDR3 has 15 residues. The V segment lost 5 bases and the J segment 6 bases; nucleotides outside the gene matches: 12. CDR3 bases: TGTGCCAGCAGTAATCAAATCCACAGGGGGCGCGAGCAGTACTTC. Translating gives CASSNQIHRGREQYF.

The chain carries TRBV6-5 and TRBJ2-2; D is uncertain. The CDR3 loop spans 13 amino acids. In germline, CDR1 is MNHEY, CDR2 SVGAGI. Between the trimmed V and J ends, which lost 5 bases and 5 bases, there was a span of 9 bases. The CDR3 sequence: CASSERETGELFF. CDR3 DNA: TGTGCCAGCAGTGAGCGAGAGACCGGGGAGCTGTTTTTT.

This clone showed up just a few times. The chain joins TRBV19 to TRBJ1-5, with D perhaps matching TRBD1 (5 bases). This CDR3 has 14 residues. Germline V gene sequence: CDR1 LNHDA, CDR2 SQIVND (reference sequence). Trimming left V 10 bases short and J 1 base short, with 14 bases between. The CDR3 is CATSTESSNQPQHF. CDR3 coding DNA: TGTGCCACCTCGACAGAATCAAGCAATCAGCCCCAGCATTTT. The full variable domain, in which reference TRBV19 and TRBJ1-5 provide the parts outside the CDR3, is DGGITQSPKYLFRKEGQNVTLSCEQNLNHDAMYWYRQDPGQGLRLIYYSQIVNDFQKGDIAEGYSVSREKKESFPLTVTSAQKNPTAFYLCATSTESSNQPQHFGDGTRLSIL.

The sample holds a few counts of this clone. CDR3 loop: CAIQEQGAEQYF. The CDR3 nucleotides are TGTGCCATCCAGGAGCAGGGGGCCGAGCAGTACTTC. J is TRBJ2-7 and V is TRBV10-3; 8 bases agree with TRBD1. V dropped 8 bases and J dropped 6; count of bases not matched to a gene: 6. The CDR3 has 12 residues. The germline V gene has CDR1 ENHRY and CDR2 SYGVKD.

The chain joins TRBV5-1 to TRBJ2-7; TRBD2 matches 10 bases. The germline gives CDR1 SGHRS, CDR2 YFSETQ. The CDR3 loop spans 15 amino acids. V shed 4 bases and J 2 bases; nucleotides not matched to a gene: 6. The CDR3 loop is CASSDLAGATYEQYF. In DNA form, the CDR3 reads TGCGCCAGCAGCGATCTAGCGGGGGCGACCTACGAGCAGTACTTC.

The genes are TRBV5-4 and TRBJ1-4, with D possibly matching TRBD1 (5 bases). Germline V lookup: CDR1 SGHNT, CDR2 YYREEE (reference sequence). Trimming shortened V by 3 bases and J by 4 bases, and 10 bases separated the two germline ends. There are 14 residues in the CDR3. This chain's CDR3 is CASSSQVNNEKLFF. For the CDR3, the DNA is TGTGCCAGCAGCTCACAGGTGAATAATGAAAAACTGTTTTTT.

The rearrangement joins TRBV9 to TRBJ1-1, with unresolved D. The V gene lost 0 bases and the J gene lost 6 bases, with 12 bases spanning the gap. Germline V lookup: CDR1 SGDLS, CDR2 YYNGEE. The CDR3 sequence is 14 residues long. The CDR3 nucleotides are TGTGCCAGCAGCGTAGACCTGGCAGTCGCTGAAGCTTTCTTT. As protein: CASSVDLAVAEAFF.

This CDR3 reads CASSVGGVSGYTF. The CDR3 DNA is TGTGCCAGCAGCGTTGGGGGCGTAAGTGGCTACACCTTC. The chain couples TRBV7-9 to TRBJ1-2; weak D call: TRBD1 (6 bases). CDR1 and CDR2 from the germline V gene are SEHNR and FQNEAQ (reference sequence). Trimming cost V 5 bases and J 7 bases, with 14 bases left between them. This CDR3 has 13 amino acids.